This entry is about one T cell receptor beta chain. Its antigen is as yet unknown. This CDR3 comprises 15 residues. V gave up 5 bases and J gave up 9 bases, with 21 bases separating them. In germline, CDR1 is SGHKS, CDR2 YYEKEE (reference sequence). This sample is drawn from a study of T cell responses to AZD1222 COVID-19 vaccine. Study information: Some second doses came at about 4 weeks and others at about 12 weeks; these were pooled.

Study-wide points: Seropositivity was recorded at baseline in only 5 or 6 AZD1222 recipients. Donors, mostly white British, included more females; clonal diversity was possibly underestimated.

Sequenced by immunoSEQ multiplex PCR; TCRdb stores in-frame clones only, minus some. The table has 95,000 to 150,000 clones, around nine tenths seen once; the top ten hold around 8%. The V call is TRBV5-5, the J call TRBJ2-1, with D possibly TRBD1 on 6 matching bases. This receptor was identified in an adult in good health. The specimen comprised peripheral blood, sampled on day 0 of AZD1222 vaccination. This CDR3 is CASRRVEQSRGEQFF. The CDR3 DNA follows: TGTGCCAGCAGAAGGGTAGAACAATCCAGGGGTGAGCAGTTCTTC.